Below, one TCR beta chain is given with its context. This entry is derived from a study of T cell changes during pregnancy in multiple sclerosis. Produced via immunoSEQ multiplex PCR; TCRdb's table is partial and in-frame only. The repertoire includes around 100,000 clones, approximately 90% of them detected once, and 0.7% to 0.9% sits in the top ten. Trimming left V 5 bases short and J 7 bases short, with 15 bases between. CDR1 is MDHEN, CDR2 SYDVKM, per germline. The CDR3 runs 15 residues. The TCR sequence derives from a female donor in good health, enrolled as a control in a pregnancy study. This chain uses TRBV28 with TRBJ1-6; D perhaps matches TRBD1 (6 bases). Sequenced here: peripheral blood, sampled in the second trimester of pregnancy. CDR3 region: CASSPPAGANSPLHF. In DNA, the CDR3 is TGTGCCAGCAGTCCCCCGGCGGGGGCAAATTCACCCCTCCACTTT.